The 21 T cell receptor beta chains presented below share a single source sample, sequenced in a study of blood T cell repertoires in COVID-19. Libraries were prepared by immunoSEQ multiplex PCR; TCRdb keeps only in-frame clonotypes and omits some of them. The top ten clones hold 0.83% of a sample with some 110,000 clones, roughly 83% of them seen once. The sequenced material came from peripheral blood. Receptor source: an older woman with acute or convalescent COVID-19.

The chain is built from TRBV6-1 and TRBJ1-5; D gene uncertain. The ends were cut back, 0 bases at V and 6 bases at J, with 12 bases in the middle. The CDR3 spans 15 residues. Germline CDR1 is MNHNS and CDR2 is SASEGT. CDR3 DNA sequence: TGTGCCAGCAGTGAAGCGGGCAGGAACCTTCAGCCCCAGCATTTT. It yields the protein CASSEAGRNLQPQHF.

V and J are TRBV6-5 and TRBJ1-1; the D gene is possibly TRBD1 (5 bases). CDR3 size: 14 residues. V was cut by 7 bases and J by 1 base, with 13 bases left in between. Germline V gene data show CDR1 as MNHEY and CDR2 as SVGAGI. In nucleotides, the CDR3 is TGTGCCAGCAAGGGGCGCATTCAGAACACTGAAGCTTTCTTT. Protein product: CASKGRIQNTEAFF.

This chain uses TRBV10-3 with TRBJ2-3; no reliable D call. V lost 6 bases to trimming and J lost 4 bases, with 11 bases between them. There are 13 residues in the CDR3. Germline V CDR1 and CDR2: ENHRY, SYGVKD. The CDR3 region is CAIRPDSADTQYF. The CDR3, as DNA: TGTGCCATCAGGCCCGACTCCGCAGATACGCAGTATTTT.

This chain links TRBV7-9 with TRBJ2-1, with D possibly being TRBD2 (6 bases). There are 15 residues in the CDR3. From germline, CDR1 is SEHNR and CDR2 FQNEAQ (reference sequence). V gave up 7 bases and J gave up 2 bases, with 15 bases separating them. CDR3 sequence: CASTPGGRPYNEQFF. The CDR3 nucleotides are TGTGCCAGCACCCCCGGGGGAAGGCCCTACAATGAGCAGTTCTTC.

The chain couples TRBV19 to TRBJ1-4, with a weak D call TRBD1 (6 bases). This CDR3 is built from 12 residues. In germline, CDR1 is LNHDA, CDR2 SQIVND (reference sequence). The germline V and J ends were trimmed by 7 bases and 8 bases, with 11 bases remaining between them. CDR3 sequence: CASKVRGEKLFF. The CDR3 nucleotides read TGTGCCAGTAAAGTCAGGGGCGAAAAACTGTTTTTT.

As DNA, the CDR3 is TGTGCCAGTAATAGCAGGGTCACCCATGAGCAGTTCTTC. Protein sequence: CASNSRVTHEQFF. The gene calls are TRBV19 and TRBJ2-1, with a weak D call TRBD1 (5 bases). The germline V gene has CDR1 LNHDA and CDR2 SQIVND (reference sequence). Trimming shortened V by 7 bases and J by 8 bases, and 15 bases separated the two germline ends. The CDR3 spans 13 residues.

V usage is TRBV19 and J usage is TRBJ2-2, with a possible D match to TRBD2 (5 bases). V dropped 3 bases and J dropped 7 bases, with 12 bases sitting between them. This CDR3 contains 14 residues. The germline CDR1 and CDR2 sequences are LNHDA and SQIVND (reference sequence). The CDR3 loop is CASSMRVGDGELFF. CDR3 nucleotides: TGTGCCAGTAGTATGAGGGTGGGAGACGGGGAGCTGTTTTTT.

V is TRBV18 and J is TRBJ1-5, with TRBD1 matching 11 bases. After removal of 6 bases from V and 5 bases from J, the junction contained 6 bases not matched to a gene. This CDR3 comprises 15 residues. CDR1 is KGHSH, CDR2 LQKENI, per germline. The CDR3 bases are TGTGCCAGCTCGGCAAGGACAGGGGGCTATCAGCCCCAGCATTTT. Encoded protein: CASSARTGGYQPQHF.

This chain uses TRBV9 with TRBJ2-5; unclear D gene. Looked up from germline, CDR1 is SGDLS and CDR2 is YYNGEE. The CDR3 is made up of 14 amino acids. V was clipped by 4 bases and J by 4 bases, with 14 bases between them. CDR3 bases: TGTGCCAGCAGCCCACTCTCCCGCGGAGAGACCCAGTACTTC. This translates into CASSPLSRGETQYF.

CDR3 loop: CASSPGSGARETQYF. In nucleotides, the CDR3 is TGTGCCAGTAGTCCCGGGAGCGGGGCGCGAGAGACCCAGTACTTC. The rearrangement links TRBV19 to TRBJ2-5, with TRBD2 identical over 7 bases. The CDR3 runs 15 residues. The V gene end was trimmed by 5 bases and the J gene end by 4 bases; junction bases not matched to a gene: 10. Germline-derived CDR1 and CDR2 are LNHDA and SQIVND (reference sequence). Full variable domain (missing parts from reference TRBV19 and TRBJ2-5): DGGITQSPKYLFRKEGQNVTLSCEQNLNHDAMYWYRQDPGQGLRLIYYSQIVNDFQKGDIAEGYSVSREKKESFPLTVTSAQKNPTAFYLCASSPGSGARETQYFGPGTRLLVL.

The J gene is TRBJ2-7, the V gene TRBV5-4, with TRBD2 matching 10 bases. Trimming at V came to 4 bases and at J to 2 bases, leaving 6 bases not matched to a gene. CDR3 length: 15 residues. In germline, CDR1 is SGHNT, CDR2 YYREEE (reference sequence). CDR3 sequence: CASSRRTSGTYEQYF. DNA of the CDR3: TGTGCCAGCAGCCGACGGACTAGCGGTACCTACGAGCAGTACTTC. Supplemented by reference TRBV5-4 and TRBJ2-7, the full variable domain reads ETGVTQSPTHLIKTRGQQVTLRCSSQSGHNTVSWYQQALGQGPQFIFQYYREEENGRGNFPPRFSGLQFPNYSSELNVNALELDDSALYLCASSRRTSGTYEQYFGPGTRLTVT.

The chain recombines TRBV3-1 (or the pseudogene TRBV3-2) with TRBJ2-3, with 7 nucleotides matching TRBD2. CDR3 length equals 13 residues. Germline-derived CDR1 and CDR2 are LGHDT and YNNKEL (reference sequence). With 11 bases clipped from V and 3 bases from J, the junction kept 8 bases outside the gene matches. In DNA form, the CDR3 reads TGTGCCTCCCAAAGGGAGGGAACAGATACGCAGTATTTT. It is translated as CASQREGTDTQYF.

CDR3 residues: CASSFNTLSTDTQYF. The CDR3 region has the DNA TGTGCCAGCAGCTTCAACACCTTAAGCACAGATACGCAGTATTTT. V is TRBV5-5 and J is TRBJ2-3; D is unresolved. The ends were cut back, 2 bases at V and 0 bases at J, with 10 bases in the middle. CDR3 length: 15 residues. The germline V gene has CDR1 SGHKS and CDR2 YYEKEE (reference sequence).

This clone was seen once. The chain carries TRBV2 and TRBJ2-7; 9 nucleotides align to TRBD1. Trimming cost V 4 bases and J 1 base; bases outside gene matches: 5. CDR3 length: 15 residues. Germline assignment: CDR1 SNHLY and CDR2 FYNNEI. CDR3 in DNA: TGTGCCAGCAGTGGCTTGGGACAGGGTTCCTACGAGCAGTACTTC. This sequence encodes CASSGLGQGSYEQYF.

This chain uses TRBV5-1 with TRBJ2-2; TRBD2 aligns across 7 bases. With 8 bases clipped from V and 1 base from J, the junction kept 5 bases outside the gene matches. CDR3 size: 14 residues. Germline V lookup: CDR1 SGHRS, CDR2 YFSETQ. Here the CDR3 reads CASLAGRNTGELFF. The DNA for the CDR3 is TGCGCCAGTTTAGCGGGTCGGAACACCGGGGAGCTGTTTTTT.

Written as DNA, the CDR3 is TGTGCCATATCAATGGCAGGGAATGGGGAGACCCAGTACTTC. It codes for CAISMAGNGETQYF. The V gene is TRBV10-3, the J gene TRBJ2-5; D may be TRBD1 (5 bases). CDR1 ENHRY and CDR2 SYGVKD come from the germline V gene. Trimming removed 9 bases at V and 5 bases at J, with 19 bases between. This CDR3 comprises 14 residues.

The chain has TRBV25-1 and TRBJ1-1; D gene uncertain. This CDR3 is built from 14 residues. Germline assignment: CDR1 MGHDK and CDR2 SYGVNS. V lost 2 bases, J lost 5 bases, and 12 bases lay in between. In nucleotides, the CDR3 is TGTGCCAGCAGTGAACCGGGCCGGGGTACTGAAGCTTTCTTT. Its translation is CASSEPGRGTEAFF.

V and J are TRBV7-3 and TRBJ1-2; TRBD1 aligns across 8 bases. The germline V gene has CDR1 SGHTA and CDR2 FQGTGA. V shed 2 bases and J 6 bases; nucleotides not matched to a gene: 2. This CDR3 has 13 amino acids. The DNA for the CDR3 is TGTGCCAGCAGCTTACAGGGGGCCCATGGCTACACCTTC. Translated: CASSLQGAHGYTF.

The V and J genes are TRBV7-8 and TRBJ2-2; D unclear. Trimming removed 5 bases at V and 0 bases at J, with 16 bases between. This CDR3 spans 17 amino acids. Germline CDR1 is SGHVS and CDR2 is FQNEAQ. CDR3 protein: CASSPTRAFANTGELFF. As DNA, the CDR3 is TGTGCCAGCAGCCCCACCCGAGCGTTCGCGAACACCGGGGAGCTGTTTTTT.

CDR3 region: CASSPQPAGNTEAFF. The CDR3 DNA is TGTGCCAGCTCACCACAACCGGCGGGGAACACTGAAGCTTTCTTT. The chain joins TRBV18 to TRBJ1-1, with D unclear. This CDR3 comprises 15 residues. Germline V CDR1 and CDR2: KGHSH, LQKENI. Trimming cost V 1 base and J 1 base, with 10 bases left between them.

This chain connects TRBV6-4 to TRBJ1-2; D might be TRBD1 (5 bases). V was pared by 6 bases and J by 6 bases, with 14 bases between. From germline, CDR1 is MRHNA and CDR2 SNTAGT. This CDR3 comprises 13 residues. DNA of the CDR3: TGTGCCAGCAGCTTAACAGGTGACGATGGCTACACCTTC. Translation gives CASSLTGDDGYTF.